This entry lists 15 T cell receptor beta chains sequenced from one sample in a study of CD8 T cells in Susac syndrome. Random hexamers were used to reverse transcribe the RNA input (roughly 0.5 to 1 ug). One entry per CDR3 protein results from TCRdb running MiXCR on the immunoSEQ multiplex PCR reads. Here the sample spans 150,000 to 200,000 distinct CDR3 sequences, roughly 94% being singletons. Material for sequencing was CD4+ T cells from PBMCs. These receptors were collected from a human donor with Susac syndrome.

This chain joins TRBV5-1 and TRBJ1-3; D might be TRBD1 (6 bases). Germline V gives CDR1 SGHRS, CDR2 YFSETQ. The CDR3 is 14 amino acids. Trimming cost V 4 bases and J 1 base, with 9 bases left between them. CDR3 region: CASSLGQSGNTIYF. Here the CDR3 DNA reads TGCGCCAGCAGCCTCGGACAGTCTGGAAACACCATATATTTT.

The chain links TRBV28 to TRBJ2-7, with 9 bases lining up with TRBD2. CDR3 length: 17 amino acids. The germline V gene encodes CDR1 MDHEN and CDR2 SYDVKM. The J segment lost 2 bases and the V segment lost 6 bases, leaving 14 bases of the junction unmatched. The CDR3 is CASSPFPLAGAAYEQYF. The CDR3 region has the DNA TGTGCCAGCAGCCCGTTCCCACTAGCGGGTGCCGCCTACGAGCAGTACTTC.

The rearrangement uses TRBV9 and TRBJ2-1; unclear D gene. V was shortened by 0 bases and J by 6 bases, with 13 bases between the two germline ends. From germline, CDR1 is SGDLS and CDR2 YYNGEE. The CDR3 is 15 amino acids. CDR3 sequence reads: CASSVVSIGSNEQFF. CDR3 DNA: TGTGCCAGCAGCGTAGTGAGCATAGGAAGCAATGAGCAGTTCTTC.

This rearrangement joins TRBV20-1 to TRBJ2-5; TRBD2 might be the D (6 bases). The CDR3 runs to 14 residues. Germline assignment: CDR1 DFQATT and CDR2 SNEGSKA (reference sequence). The V end lost 0 bases, the J end lost 5 bases, and 13 bases lay between the germline ends. The DNA of the CDR3 is TGCAGTGCTAGAGATCAGGGACTTGGGGAGACCCAGTACTTC. Translating gives CSARDQGLGETQYF.

The table lists this clonotype with a few counts. This chain uses TRBV11-2 with TRBJ2-7; D remains ambiguous. The CDR3 length is 12 residues. Germline-derived CDR1 and CDR2 are SGHAT and FQNNGV. V gave up 5 bases and J gave up 6 bases, with 11 bases separating them. The CDR3, as DNA: TGTGCCAGCAGCGGACCCACCTCCGAGCAGTACTTC. As protein: CASSGPTSEQYF.

The chain couples TRBV6-2 or TRBV6-3 to TRBJ1-2; unclear D gene. This CDR3 is built from 13 residues. The V end was cut by 6 bases, the J end by 3 bases, with 11 bases between. Germline V gives CDR1 MNHEY, CDR2 SVGEGT. CDR3 DNA: TGTGCCAGCAGCCATCAGCCAGACTATGGCTACACCTTC. Protein: CASSHQPDYGYTF.

V is TRBV29-1 and J is TRBJ1-1; D gene ambiguous. Germline assignment: CDR1 SQVTM and CDR2 ANQGSEA. The CDR3 covers 11 residues. CDR3 region: CGAGRNTEAFF. DNA of the CDR3: TGCGGAGCTGGACGGAACACTGAAGCTTTCTTT.

A few counts support this clonotype. The chain uses TRBV6-1 and TRBJ1-6; weak D call: TRBD1 (5 bases). V was clipped by 7 bases and J by 7 bases, with 17 bases between them. The V gene's germline CDR1 is MNHNS and CDR2 SASEGT. The CDR3 runs 15 residues. CDR3 sequence reads: CASKGLRGINSPLHF. The CDR3 DNA sequence: TGTGCCAGCAAAGGTCTTCGGGGGATAAATTCACCCCTCCACTTT.

The chain recombines TRBV20-1 with TRBJ2-1; 11 nucleotides line up with TRBD2. Germline CDR1 and CDR2: DFQATT and SNEGSKA (reference sequence). J lost 6 bases, V lost 5 bases, and 18 bases had no gene match. The CDR3 spans 18 residues. The CDR3 DNA is TGCAGTGCTCCTGGACTAGCGGGCAGCCTCACCTATGGCAATGAGCAGTTCTTC. Its translation is CSAPGLAGSLTYGNEQFF.

The chain is built from TRBV5-1 and TRBJ1-1, with 7 bases identical to TRBD1. Germline CDR1 is SGHRS and CDR2 is YFSETQ. Trimming removed 3 bases from V and 8 bases from J; junction bases left unmatched: 10. The CDR3 extends over 14 amino acids. The CDR3 region is CASSWGQRALEAFF. In DNA form, the CDR3 reads TGCGCCAGCAGCTGGGGACAGCGTGCATTAGAAGCTTTCTTT. The full variable domain, with the rest looked up from reference TRBV5-1 and TRBJ1-1, is KAGVTQTPRYLIKTRGQQVTLSCSPISGHRSVSWYQQTPGQGLQFLFEYFSETQRNKGNFPGRFSGRQFSNSRSEMNVSTLELGDSALYLCASSWGQRALEAFFGQGTRLTVV.

The chain joins TRBV15 to TRBJ2-7, with 10 bases identical to TRBD2. The germline CDR1 and CDR2 sequences are LNHNV and YYDKDF (reference sequence). The CDR3 sequence is 15 residues long. The J segment lost 6 bases and the V segment lost 0 bases, leaving 5 bases of the junction unmatched. CDR3 sequence reads: CATSRESGRVSEQYF. The CDR3 DNA reads as TGTGCCACCAGCAGAGAGAGCGGGAGGGTCTCCGAGCAGTACTTC.

This sequence joins TRBV5-4 and TRBJ2-1; 12 bases line up with TRBD2. With 6 bases clipped from V and 9 bases from J, the junction kept 10 bases outside the gene matches. This CDR3 has 15 residues. The germline V gene encodes CDR1 SGHNT and CDR2 YYREEE (reference sequence). The CDR3 nucleotides are TGTGCCAGCACCTCCCTGACTAGCGGGAGAGGTGAGCAGTTCTTC. Protein: CASTSLTSGRGEQFF.

This rearrangement joins TRBV11-2 to TRBJ2-3, with D possibly being TRBD2 (5 bases). This CDR3 has 14 amino acids. V lost 1 base and J lost 6, with 11 bases in between. Germline V CDR1 and CDR2: SGHAT, FQNNGV. The CDR3 nucleotides read TGTGCCAGCAGCTTAGGGACTTCTGGGGATACGCAGTATTTT. This sequence encodes CASSLGTSGDTQYF.

This chain connects TRBV5-4 to TRBJ2-7; the match to TRBD1 covers 9 bases. Germline CDR1 is SGHNT and CDR2 is YYREEE (reference sequence). V trimming: 2 bases; J trimming: 6 bases; junction bases outside the gene matches: 9. This CDR3 comprises 15 residues. This chain's CDR3 is CASSFGLQGALEQYF. The CDR3 nucleotides read TGTGCCAGCAGCTTTGGCCTACAGGGGGCTCTCGAGCAGTACTTC.

The chain is built from TRBV12-5 and TRBJ1-1; D gene uncertain. V was shortened by 5 bases and J by 5 bases, with 15 bases between the two germline ends. The germline gives CDR1 LGHNT, CDR2 FRNRAP. CDR3 size: 14 residues. In nucleotides, the CDR3 is TGTGCTAGTGGTCCTTGGAACGCGGGAACTGAAGCTTTCTTT. Protein: CASGPWNAGTEAFF.